This T cell receptor (beta chain) emerged from a study of shared clonotypes between healthy human individuals. CDR1 is SGHAT and CDR2 is FQNNGV in the germline V gene. The CDR3 spans 16 residues. Trimming at V came to 5 bases and at J to 1 base, leaving 8 bases not matched to a gene. Method: immunoSEQ multiplex PCR; TCRdb's copy keeps in-frame clones and lacks some. The table lists more than 1 million clones, approximately 80% of them singletons. The source is a man between 18 and 35 years old in good health. Some clones in this sample may be carry-over from other donors' samples. Sequenced: memory CD4+ T cells from PBMCs. Subset here: CD45RA-negative fraction. This chain links TRBV11-2 with TRBJ1-1, with TRBD1 identical over 9 bases. The CDR3 DNA reads TGTGCCAGCAGCCCAACCCGACAGGGGGGGAACACTGAAGCTTTCTTT. Translated: CASSPTRQGGNTEAFF.